This T cell receptor beta chain was sequenced during a study of blood T cell repertoires in COVID-19. Germline CDR1 is LNHDA and CDR2 is SQIVND (reference sequence). The CDR3 sequence is 16 residues long. Trimming removed 1 base at V and 3 bases at J, with 15 bases between. Authors' data handling: From reference gene primer amplification, estimates of nucleated cell counts were derived. This table comes from immunoSEQ multiplex PCR, and its TCRdb copy is limited to in-frame clones, with some not included. Clone size and the V and J calls come from that table; the DNA yielded D and trimming. Of about 300,000 clones listed, 85% are singletons. Cohort allocation depended upon clinical history that participants reported. Exposed volunteers were people who met a COVID-19 case within 2 weeks before study entry.

V and J are TRBV19 and TRBJ1-1; D ambiguous. Sequencing was carried out using PBMCs or T cells enriched from blood (not recorded which). The sequence derives from a woman aged 25 to 39 who had been exposed to COVID-19. CDR3 nucleotides: TGTGCCAGTAGTATAGGAGGTGGGGAGGTTGACACTGAAGCTTTCTTT. Its protein is CASSIGGGEVDTEAFF. Full variable domain (remainder filled in from reference TRBV19 and TRBJ1-1): DGGITQSPKYLFRKEGQNVTLSCEQNLNHDAMYWYRQDPGQGLRLIYYSQIVNDFQKGDIAEGYSVSREKKESFPLTVTSAQKNPTAFYLCASSIGGGEVDTEAFFGQGTRLTVV.